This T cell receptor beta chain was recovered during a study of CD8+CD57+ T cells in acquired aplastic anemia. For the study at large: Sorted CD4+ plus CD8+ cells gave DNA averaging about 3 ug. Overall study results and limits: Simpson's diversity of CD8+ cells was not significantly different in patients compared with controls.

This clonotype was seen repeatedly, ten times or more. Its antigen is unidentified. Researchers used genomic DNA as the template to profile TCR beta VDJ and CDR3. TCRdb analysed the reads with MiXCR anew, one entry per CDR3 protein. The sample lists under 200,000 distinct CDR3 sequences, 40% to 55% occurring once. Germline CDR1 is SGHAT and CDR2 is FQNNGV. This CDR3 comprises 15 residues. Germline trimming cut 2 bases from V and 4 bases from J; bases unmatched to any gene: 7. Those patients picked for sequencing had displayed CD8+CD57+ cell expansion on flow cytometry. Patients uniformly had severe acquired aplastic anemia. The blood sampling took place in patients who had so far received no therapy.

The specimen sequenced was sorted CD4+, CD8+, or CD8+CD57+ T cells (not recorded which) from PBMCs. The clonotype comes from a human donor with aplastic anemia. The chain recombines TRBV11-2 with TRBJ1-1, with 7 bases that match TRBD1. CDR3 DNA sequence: TGTGCCAGCAGCTTATATGGAGGACAGGCCACTGAAGCTTTCTTT. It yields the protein CASSLYGGQATEAFF.